Each of the 27 T cell receptor beta chains below was sequenced from the same sample in a study of cytomegalovirus exposure and HLA in healthy donors. Profiling relied on immunoSEQ multiplex PCR, and the TCRdb table lists in-frame clones only, not all of them. The sample lists over 70,000 clones, roughly 94% occurring once. The sample comprised PBMCs. These receptors all stem from a woman aged 18-29 years in good health and CMV-seronegative.

This chain connects TRBV6-5 to TRBJ1-1; TRBD1 matches at 11 bases. The V gene's germline CDR1 is MNHEY and CDR2 SVGAGI. The CDR3 length is 14 residues. Trimming at V came to 6 bases and at J to 7 bases, leaving 7 bases not matched to a gene. CDR3 nucleotides: TGTGCCAGCAGCGGGGACAGGGGGAGTTTTGAAGCTTTCTTT. Translated, it gives CASSGDRGSFEAFF.

This clone was detected once. The gene calls are TRBV29-1 and TRBJ1-5; no clear D gene. V shed 6 bases and J shed 0 bases, with 9 bases lying between them. The CDR3 runs 13 residues. Germline V gives CDR1 SQVTM, CDR2 ANQGSEA. This chain's CDR3 is CSVGHSSNQPQHF. DNA of the CDR3: TGCAGCGTGGGTCACAGTAGCAATCAGCCCCAGCATTTT.

The chain recombines TRBV6-1 with TRBJ2-5; 11 positions match TRBD2. V lost 6 bases to trimming and J lost 3 bases; unmatched junction nucleotides: 3. The CDR3 is 14 residues long. Germline V gene sequence: CDR1 MNHNS, CDR2 SASEGT. DNA of the CDR3: TGTGCCAGCAGACTGGGACTAGCGGAAGAGACCCAGTACTTC. This encodes CASRLGLAEETQYF.

The rearrangement uses TRBV27 and TRBJ2-7, with D maybe TRBD1 (6 bases). The CDR3 has 17 residues. From germline, CDR1 is MNHEY and CDR2 SMNVEV (reference sequence). Between the trimmed V and J ends, which lost 6 bases and 4 bases, there was a span of 25 bases. The CDR3 sequence is CASSLATTGLGSYEQYF. The DNA for the CDR3 is TGTGCCAGCAGCCTTGCCACCACAGGGCTAGGCTCGTACGAGCAGTACTTC.

The J gene is TRBJ2-1, the V gene TRBV7-9; TRBD1 agrees at 8 bases. V gave up 5 bases and J gave up 15 bases; unmatched junction bases: 9. CDR1 and CDR2 (germline): SEHNR, FQNEAQ (reference sequence). This CDR3 comprises 12 residues. As DNA, the CDR3 is TGTGCCAGCAGCCTGGGACAGGTGGATTGGTTCTTC. Its translation is CASSLGQVDWFF.

This chain uses TRBV6-4 with TRBJ2-5, with 8 bases identical to TRBD1. The CDR3 length is 16 residues. With V trimmed by 7 bases and J by 0 bases, 10 bases remained unmatched. Germline CDR1 and CDR2: MRHNA and SNTAGT. CDR3 sequence reads: CASIKDREVNQETQYF. The CDR3 coding sequence is TGTGCCAGCATCAAGGACAGGGAGGTTAACCAAGAGACCCAGTACTTC.

The rearrangement joins TRBV5-4 to TRBJ2-1, with 7 bases that match TRBD2. J lost 9 bases, V lost 4 bases, and 10 bases had no gene match. The CDR3 is 14 amino acids. The germline CDR1 and CDR2 sequences are SGHNT and YYREEE (reference sequence). CDR3 sequence (DNA): TGTGCCAGCAGCCCGGGAGGCAGGGCGGGTGAGCAGTTCTTC. Translated, it gives CASSPGGRAGEQFF.

This chain joins TRBV6-1 and TRBJ2-1; 10 positions agree with TRBD2. The J segment lost 1 base and the V segment lost 3 bases, leaving 3 bases of the junction unmatched. The CDR3 contains 16 residues. The germline CDR1 and CDR2 sequences are MNHNS and SASEGT. CDR3 region: CASSDGLADSYNEQFF. The CDR3, as DNA: TGTGCCAGCAGTGATGGACTAGCGGATTCCTACAATGAGCAGTTCTTC.

The V and J genes are TRBV30 and TRBJ2-2; no clear D gene. This CDR3 contains 13 residues. Germline V gene lookup returns CDR1 GTSNPN and CDR2 SVGIG (reference sequence). V was shortened by 4 bases and J by 6 bases, with 12 bases between the two germline ends. The CDR3 region has the DNA TGTGCCTGGACGAGAATTACGCCCGGGGAGCTGTTTTTT. Translated, it gives CAWTRITPGELFF.

V usage is TRBV28 and J usage is TRBJ2-5, with TRBD1 matching 12 bases. After removal of 5 bases from V and 1 base from J, the junction contained 17 bases not matched to a gene. The CDR3 runs to 20 residues. Germline V gene lookup returns CDR1 MDHEN and CDR2 SYDVKM. The CDR3 DNA reads as TGTGCCAGCAGTGACAACAGGCCGGGACAGGGGGCGTTGCGCCAAGAGACCCAGTACTTC. It specifies CASSDNRPGQGALRQETQYF.

This clone was recorded only once. The chain is built from TRBV19 and TRBJ1-2, with a possible D match to TRBD1 (5 bases). Germline V gives CDR1 LNHDA, CDR2 SQIVND (reference sequence). This CDR3 has 12 amino acids. The V and J ends lost 6 bases and 13 bases respectively, with 18 bases between them. The CDR3 sequence: CASSRDSLESTF. CDR3 DNA sequence: TGTGCCAGTAGCCGGGACTCATTGGAAAGCACCTTC.

V is TRBV28 and J is TRBJ1-2, with D possibly matching TRBD1 (6 bases). The CDR3 runs to 14 residues. Trimming took 2 bases from V and 5 from J, leaving 12 bases between them. The germline V gene encodes CDR1 MDHEN and CDR2 SYDVKM. The CDR3 sequence is CASSLPQGTYGYTF. CDR3 sequence (DNA): TGTGCCAGCAGTTTACCACAGGGTACTTATGGCTACACCTTC.

The chain uses TRBV9 and TRBJ2-1; the D is unclear. Trimming took 4 bases from V and 0 from J, leaving 8 bases between them. The CDR3 runs to 14 residues. Germline assignment: CDR1 SGDLS and CDR2 YYNGEE. The CDR3, as DNA: TGTGCCAGCAGCAACGGGTCCTCCTACAATGAGCAGTTCTTC. Its protein is CASSNGSSYNEQFF.

The chain is built from TRBV28 and TRBJ1-2; 8 bases fit TRBD1. Unmatched junction bases numbered 14, after V lost 8 bases and J lost 6 bases. The CDR3 is 15 amino acids. Germline V gives CDR1 MDHEN, CDR2 SYDVKM. CDR3 region: CASSSVGQGADGYTF. The DNA for the CDR3 is TGTGCCAGCTCGAGCGTTGGGCAGGGGGCGGATGGCTACACCTTC.

The gene calls are TRBV1 and TRBJ1-5. TRBV1 is termed a pseudogene. The CDR3 is made up of 16 amino acids. The DNA for the CDR3 is TGCACCAGCAGCCAAGACGGGGGGATATGCAATCAGCCCCAGCATTTT. The encoded protein is CTSSQDGGICNQPQHF.

The J gene is TRBJ2-1, the V gene TRBV14; TRBD2 matches 8 bases. Losses at the gene ends were 2 bases for V and 9 bases for J; bases not matched to a gene: 12. This CDR3 contains 16 residues. Per the germline V gene, CDR1 is SGHDN and CDR2 is FVKESK. The CDR3 DNA is TGTGCCAGCAGCCAACCGGGGTGGCGGGGGGCAGGTGAGCAGTTCTTC. This encodes CASSQPGWRGAGEQFF.

This clone came up a few times. The rearrangement joins TRBV6-4 to TRBJ2-1; D uncertain. The CDR3 has 13 amino acids. V lost 0 bases to trimming and J lost 13 bases, with 13 bases between them. Germline CDR1 reads MRHNA; CDR2 reads SNTAGT. This CDR3 reads CASSDSWAQPQFF. In DNA, the CDR3 is TGTGCCAGCAGTGACTCGTGGGCGCAACCACAGTTCTTC.

This clone was seen only a few times. V and J are TRBV6-4 and TRBJ2-7, with 12 bases matching TRBD1. The ends lost 6 bases at V and 5 bases at J; junction bases unmatched: 5. The CDR3 contains 14 residues. Germline V gene lookup returns CDR1 MRHNA and CDR2 SNTAGT. In DNA, the CDR3 is TGTGCCAGCAGCCCCGGGACAGGGGGCAACGAGCAGTACTTC. Translating it yields CASSPGTGGNEQYF.

The chain employs TRBV18 and TRBJ2-5, with 7 bases fitting TRBD2. V shed 3 bases, J shed 1 base, and the junction held 17 bases outside the gene matches. The CDR3 length is 19 residues. Germline-derived CDR1 and CDR2 are KGHSH and LQKENI. CDR3 bases: TGTGCCAGCTCACCTCGGCCCGCTAGCGGCACTGTAACCCAAGAGACCCAGTACTTC. Translated, it gives CASSPRPASGTVTQETQYF. Based on the CDR3 plus reference TRBV18 and TRBJ2-5, the full variable domain is NAGVMQNPRHLVRRRGQEARLRCSPMKGHSHVYWYRQLPEEGLKFMVYLQKENIIDESGMPKERFSAEFPKEGPSILRIQQVVRGDSAAYFCASSPRPASGTVTQETQYFGPGTRLLVL.

The rearrangement links TRBV5-1 to TRBJ2-7; D might be TRBD2 (5 bases). The V gene lost 2 bases and the J gene lost 0 bases, with 12 bases spanning the gap. The CDR3 is made up of 15 amino acids. The germline gives CDR1 SGHRS, CDR2 YFSETQ. The CDR3 DNA sequence: TGCGCCAGCAGCTTCGGGGTTCGTAGCTCCTACGAGCAGTACTTC. Protein product: CASSFGVRSSYEQYF.

This chain connects TRBV28 to TRBJ1-6; D remains ambiguous. This CDR3 has 16 amino acids. Trimming cost V 0 bases and J 8 bases, with 14 bases left between them. The V gene's germline CDR1 is MDHEN and CDR2 SYDVKM. The CDR3 DNA reads TGTGCCAGCAGTTTATGGAAAGACTCAACGTATTCACCCCTCCACTTT. This codes for CASSLWKDSTYSPLHF.

The CDR3 DNA is TGTGCCAGCAGCACAGGTAGCGGGGCAAATGAGCAGTTCTTC. Amino acids: CASSTGSGANEQFF. The chain uses TRBV9 and TRBJ2-1; TRBD2 matches 8 bases. The CDR3 contains 14 residues. Germline V gene sequence: CDR1 SGDLS, CDR2 YYNGEE. The J segment lost 7 bases and the V segment lost 4 bases, leaving 7 bases of the junction unmatched.

The chain carries TRBV18 and TRBJ1-1; maybe TRBD1 (6 bases). V lost 6 bases and J 1 base, leaving 12 bases between the germline ends. The CDR3 loop spans 14 amino acids. Germline V lookup: CDR1 KGHSH, CDR2 LQKENI. The CDR3 nucleotides are TGTGCCAGCTCGCCAGACAGGCAGAACACTGAAGCTTTCTTT. It encodes CASSPDRQNTEAFF.

The chain uses TRBV5-1 and TRBJ1-6; D perhaps matches TRBD1 (6 bases). Trimming removed 6 bases at V and 11 bases at J, with 18 bases between. The germline V gene encodes CDR1 SGHRS and CDR2 YFSETQ. The CDR3 runs 14 residues. Written as DNA, the CDR3 is TGCGCCAGCAAATCGGACAGCGAACTTACACCCCTCCACTTT. Encoded protein: CASKSDSELTPLHF.

The chain recombines TRBV7-8 with TRBJ2-7, with D tentatively TRBD1 (5 bases). This CDR3 has 13 residues. Germline CDR1 and CDR2: SGHVS and FQNEAQ. Trimming took 3 bases from V and 5 from J, leaving 11 bases between them. CDR3 DNA: TGTGCCAGCAGCTTGAGACAGTTCCACGAGCAGTACTTC. Its protein is CASSLRQFHEQYF.

The chain employs TRBV6-5 and TRBJ1-1, with D perhaps matching TRBD1 (6 bases). The germline gives CDR1 MNHEY, CDR2 SVGAGI. The V and J ends lost 5 bases and 2 bases respectively, with 15 bases between them. This CDR3 spans 15 amino acids. CDR3 loop: CASSPAGTINTEAFF. As DNA, the CDR3 is TGTGCCAGCAGTCCCGCCGGGACAATCAACACTGAAGCTTTCTTT.

The gene calls are TRBV4-1 and TRBJ1-1; D call uncertain. Germline V gene lookup returns CDR1 MGHRA and CDR2 YSYEKL. The CDR3 spans 14 residues. Trimming took off 2 bases at V and 0 bases at J, with 7 bases between the two ends. The CDR3 DNA sequence: TGCGCCAGCAGCCAACCTACAGTGAACACTGAAGCTTTCTTT. Amino acid sequence: CASSQPTVNTEAFF.